These 26 T cell receptor beta chains share one sample of origin, sequenced in a study of T cell responses to AZD1222 COVID-19 vaccine. Assay used: immunoSEQ multiplex PCR; TCRdb lists only in-frame clones, some missing. In the table there are some 110,000 clones, around 89% of which are singletons. This sample comprised peripheral blood, obtained 28 days after the second AZD1222 dose. The receptors stem from an adult who received the AZD1222 COVID-19 vaccine.

J is TRBJ1-6 and V is TRBV27; 8 bases match TRBD1. With V trimmed by 3 bases and J by 8 bases, 3 bases remained unmatched. The CDR3 loop spans 14 amino acids. The V gene's germline CDR1 is MNHEY and CDR2 SMNVEV (reference sequence). CDR3 amino acids: CASSFNRGDSPLHF. CDR3 DNA sequence: TGTGCCAGCAGTTTCAACAGGGGGGATTCACCCCTCCACTTT.

The chain uses TRBV3-1 (or the pseudogene TRBV3-2) and TRBJ2-7; 9 bases match TRBD2. The CDR3 consists of 19 residues. Trimming cost V 5 bases and J 3 bases; bases outside gene matches: 20. Germline V lookup: CDR1 LGHDT, CDR2 YNNKEL (reference sequence). The CDR3 DNA reads TGTGCCAGCAGCTCGGTCGGCAGACCACCGGGACTAGCCTTCTACGAGCAGTACTTC. Amino acids: CASSSVGRPPGLAFYEQYF.

The chain joins TRBV19 to TRBJ2-3; the match to TRBD2 covers 9 bases. The CDR3 is 15 amino acids. Germline assignment: CDR1 LNHDA and CDR2 SQIVND (reference sequence). V was pared by 6 bases and J by 2 bases, with 6 bases of the junction left unmatched. This CDR3 reads CASSPRLAVTDTQYF. The CDR3 nucleotides read TGTGCCAGTAGCCCCCGACTAGCGGTCACAGATACGCAGTATTTT. The full variable domain, in which reference TRBV19 and TRBJ2-3 provide the parts outside the CDR3, is DGGITQSPKYLFRKEGQNVTLSCEQNLNHDAMYWYRQDPGQGLRLIYYSQIVNDFQKGDIAEGYSVSREKKESFPLTVTSAQKNPTAFYLCASSPRLAVTDTQYFGPGTRLTVL.

J is TRBJ2-7 and V is TRBV13, with a weak D call TRBD1 (6 bases). This CDR3 is built from 15 residues. Between the trimmed V and J ends, which lost 5 bases and 7 bases, there was a span of 21 bases. Germline values: CDR1 PRHDT, CDR2 FYEKMQ (reference sequence). The CDR3 reads CASSLSPQGRREQYF. CDR3 sequence (DNA): TGTGCCAGCAGCCTTAGCCCCCAGGGGCGCAGGGAGCAGTACTTC.

This clone appeared a single time. V gene TRBV19 combines with J gene TRBJ1-1; 7 nucleotides align to TRBD1. Germline V gives CDR1 LNHDA, CDR2 SQIVND (reference sequence). The CDR3 is 14 amino acids. The J segment lost 3 bases and the V segment lost 6 bases, leaving 7 bases of the junction unmatched. The CDR3, as DNA: TGTGCCAGTAGAGGAGACAGGGTCTACACTGAAGCTTTCTTT. This gives the protein CASRGDRVYTEAFF.

The chain couples TRBV5-8 to TRBJ2-7; 8 bases line up with TRBD2. V trimming: 5 bases; J trimming: 3 bases; junction bases outside the gene matches: 4. The CDR3 extends over 13 amino acids. Germline V gene lookup returns CDR1 SGHTS and CDR2 YDEGEE. The CDR3 nucleotides are TGTGCCAGCAGGCGCGGGAGGTTCTACGAGCAGTACTTC. As protein: CASRRGRFYEQYF.

The chain links TRBV5-1 to TRBJ1-5; perhaps TRBD1 as D (5 bases). The CDR3 spans 15 residues. V lost 0 bases and J 7 bases, leaving 14 bases between the germline ends. CDR1 SGHRS and CDR2 YFSETQ come from the germline V gene. DNA for the CDR3: TGCGCCAGCAGCTTGGTGGCTGGGGGTGGCCAGCCCCAGCATTTT. This codes for CASSLVAGGGQPQHF.

The gene calls are TRBV15 and TRBJ2-7; D is possibly TRBD1 (5 bases). Trimming took 8 bases from V and 6 from J, leaving 20 bases between them. In germline, CDR1 is LNHNV, CDR2 YYDKDF (reference sequence). The CDR3 consists of 14 residues. The CDR3 loop is CATALRGMGFEQYF. The CDR3 DNA is TGTGCCACCGCATTAAGGGGCATGGGGTTCGAGCAGTACTTC.

This clone was counted a single time. The genes are TRBV19 and TRBJ2-7; D is unclear. The germline V gene encodes CDR1 LNHDA and CDR2 SQIVND (reference sequence). This CDR3 comprises 13 residues. V was trimmed by 8 bases and J by 0 bases, leaving 11 bases between them. The CDR3 DNA is TGTGCCAGTCAGAGTCTCCTCTCCTACGAGCAGTACTTC. Amino acid sequence: CASQSLLSYEQYF.

The chain couples TRBV4-1 to TRBJ2-2; 9 nucleotides match TRBD2. The germline V gene has CDR1 MGHRA and CDR2 YSYEKL. This CDR3 region has 18 residues. The trim removed 8 bases at V and 4 bases at J, leaving 17 bases unmatched. CDR3 protein: CASSREAGGPYRTGELFF. The DNA for the CDR3 is TGCGCCAGCTCGCGGGAGGCGGGAGGGCCATACCGCACCGGGGAGCTGTTTTTT.

V gene TRBV7-2 combines with J gene TRBJ2-3; D gene uncertain. The CDR3 covers 16 residues. V dropped 5 bases and J dropped 4 bases, with 19 bases sitting between them. Germline CDR1 and CDR2: SGHTA and FQGNSA. The chain's CDR3 is CASSPPSVGASDTQYF. CDR3 DNA sequence: TGTGCCAGCAGCCCACCCTCCGTAGGTGCGTCAGATACGCAGTATTTT.

This rearrangement joins TRBV6-5 to TRBJ1-6, with D tentatively TRBD1 (5 bases). V was pared by 5 bases and J by 8 bases, with 13 bases between. Germline V CDR1 and CDR2: MNHEY, SVGAGI. The CDR3 has 14 amino acids. In DNA form, the CDR3 reads TGTGCCAGCAGTAACCGGGGACGGGATTCACCCCTCCACTTT. Protein product: CASSNRGRDSPLHF.

This clone was counted only a few times. This sequence joins TRBV6-4 and TRBJ1-6; tentatively, D is TRBD1 (6 bases). Trimming left V 0 bases short and J 10 bases short, with 16 bases between. This CDR3 contains 16 residues. CDR1 and CDR2 from the germline V gene are MRHNA and SNTAGT. Written as DNA, the CDR3 is TGTGCCAGCAGTGACTCAATAGGGGGGGGAGGGTCACCCCTCCACTTT. Residues: CASSDSIGGGGSPLHF.

The chain joins TRBV7-2 to TRBJ2-7; D perhaps matches TRBD1 (6 bases). The CDR3 has 16 residues. From germline, CDR1 is SGHTA and CDR2 FQGNSA. V lost 1 base to trimming and J lost 2 bases, with 15 bases between them. CDR3 DNA: TGTGCCAGCAGCTTAGGCCGGGACAACTTACCCTACGAGCAGTACTTC. Translation gives CASSLGRDNLPYEQYF. The full variable domain, rest sourced from reference TRBV7-2 and TRBJ2-7, is GAGVSQSPSNKVTEKGKDVELRCDPISGHTALYWYRQSLGQGLEFLIYFQGNSAPDKSGLPSDRFSAERTGGSVSTLTIQRTQQEDSAVYLCASSLGRDNLPYEQYFGPGTRLTVT.

This chain joins TRBV18 and TRBJ2-5; 9 positions agree with TRBD1. V was clipped by 1 base and J by 6 bases; unmatched bases: 12. Looked up from germline, CDR1 is KGHSH and CDR2 is LQKENI. This CDR3 spans 17 amino acids. The CDR3 loop is CASSPLRQGDTTQTQYF. Here the CDR3 DNA reads TGTGCCAGCTCACCACTTCGACAGGGGGACACCACGCAGACCCAGTACTTC.

This sequence joins TRBV12-3 or TRBV12-4 and TRBJ1-4; D might be TRBD1 (6 bases). The CDR3 has 12 amino acids. The ends were cut back, 3 bases at V and 11 bases at J, with 10 bases in the middle. The CDR3 here is CASSFGQGKLFF. The CDR3 bases are TGTGCCAGCAGTTTTGGGCAGGGGAAACTGTTTTTT.

The chain has TRBV4-2 and TRBJ1-6, with 10 positions matching TRBD1. Per the germline V gene, CDR1 is LGHNA and CDR2 is YNFKEQ. The V and J ends lost 10 bases and 7 bases, in that order; junction bases with no gene match: 13. This CDR3 contains 16 residues. CDR3 sequence reads: CATHGDRGFRNSPLHF. DNA of the CDR3: TGTGCCACCCATGGGGACAGGGGTTTTCGCAATTCACCCCTCCACTTT.

This rearrangement joins TRBV18 to TRBJ1-2; D gene uncertain. V was pared by 0 bases and J by 1 base, with 6 bases between. The CDR3 covers 14 residues. Germline V gives CDR1 KGHSH, CDR2 LQKENI. The CDR3 DNA is TGTGCCAGCTCACCACCTAACAATAACTATGGCTACACCTTC. This gives the protein CASSPPNNNYGYTF.

The chain links TRBV6-5 to TRBJ2-7; 7 bases match TRBD1. Per germline, CDR1 MNHEY and CDR2 SVGAGI. The CDR3 sequence is 14 residues long. V shed 7 bases and J 5 bases; nucleotides not matched to a gene: 11. The CDR3 reads CASTRQGRHHEQYF. For the CDR3, the DNA is TGTGCCAGCACACGACAGGGAAGACACCACGAGCAGTACTTC.

The genes are TRBV18 and TRBJ1-1; D gene uncertain. V was cut by 1 base and J by 9 bases, with 6 bases left in between. The V gene's germline CDR1 is KGHSH and CDR2 LQKENI. This CDR3 comprises 11 residues. In nucleotides, the CDR3 is TGTGCCAGCTCACCACGTTTCAAAGCTTTCTTT. This translates into CASSPRFKAFF.

The chain has TRBV2 and TRBJ1-5; the D is unclear. Germline assignment: CDR1 SNHLY and CDR2 FYNNEI. The CDR3 is 14 residues long. The V end lost 8 bases, the J end lost 0 bases, and 11 bases lay between the germline ends. The chain's CDR3 is CASARGASNQPQHF. The CDR3 DNA follows: TGTGCCAGCGCCAGAGGAGCTAGCAATCAGCCCCAGCATTTT.

The chain combines TRBV6-2 or TRBV6-3 with TRBJ2-3, with TRBD2 matching over 14 bases. CDR1 MNHEY and CDR2 SVGEGT come from the germline V gene. With 3 bases clipped from V and 8 bases from J, the junction kept 10 bases outside the gene matches. The CDR3 runs 17 residues. The CDR3 sequence: CASSYILGTSGSVTQYF. CDR3 coding DNA: TGTGCCAGCAGTTATATCCTAGGGACTAGCGGGAGCGTTACGCAGTATTTT.

On this clone itself: Likely a read error: the CDR3 ends without its conserved phenylalanine or tryptophan. The DNA is omitted, as the CDR3 cannot be located on it reliably, and the CDR3 follows TCRdb's listing. Here the CDR3 reads CASSSGGGRIDEKLSP. This chain links TRBV6-5 with TRBJ1-4; TRBD1 reflects the table's D call only, with no check against the DNA. Germline V gene sequence: CDR1 MNHEY, CDR2 SVGAGI. Inclusive of both ends, the CDR3 amounts to 16 amino acids.

The V call is TRBV19, the J call TRBJ2-6; 9 nucleotides align to TRBD1. The CDR3 runs to 15 residues. Losses at the gene ends were 9 bases for V and 0 bases for J; bases not matched to a gene: 3. Per germline, CDR1 LNHDA and CDR2 SQIVND (reference sequence). CDR3 protein: CASGTGSSGANVLTF. The CDR3 DNA sequence: TGTGCCAGCGGGACAGGGAGCTCTGGGGCCAACGTCCTGACTTTC.

The chain joins TRBV7-2 to TRBJ2-7; unclear D gene. The CDR3 covers 13 residues. Germline CDR1 and CDR2: SGHTA and FQGNSA. V lost 6 bases to trimming and J lost 5 bases, with 14 bases between them. CDR3 region: CASSHRRSDEQYF. CDR3 nucleotides: TGTGCCAGCAGTCACCGACGATCTGACGAGCAGTACTTC.

The chain has TRBV11-3 and TRBJ2-3; D unresolved. Per the germline V gene, CDR1 is SGHNT and CDR2 is YENEEA. V lost 8 bases, J lost 6 bases, and 30 bases lay in between. This CDR3 region has 18 residues. The CDR3 reads CASRWQTLRTSDGDTQYF. The CDR3 DNA follows: TGTGCCAGCCGATGGCAGACCCTAAGGACGTCTGATGGGGATACGCAGTATTTT.